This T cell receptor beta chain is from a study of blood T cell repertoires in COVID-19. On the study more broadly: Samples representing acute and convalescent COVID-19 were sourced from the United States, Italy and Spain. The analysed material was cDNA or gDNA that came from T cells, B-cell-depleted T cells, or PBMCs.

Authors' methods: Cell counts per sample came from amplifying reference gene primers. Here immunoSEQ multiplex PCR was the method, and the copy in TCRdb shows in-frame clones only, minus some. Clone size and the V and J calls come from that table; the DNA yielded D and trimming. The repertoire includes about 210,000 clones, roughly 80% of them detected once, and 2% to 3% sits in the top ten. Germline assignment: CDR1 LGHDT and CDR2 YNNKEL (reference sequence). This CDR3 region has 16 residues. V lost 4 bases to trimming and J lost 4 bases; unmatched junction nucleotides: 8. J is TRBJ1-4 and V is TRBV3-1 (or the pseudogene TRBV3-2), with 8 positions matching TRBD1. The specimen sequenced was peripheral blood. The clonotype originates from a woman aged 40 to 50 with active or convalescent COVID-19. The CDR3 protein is CASSPLGTGLNEKLFF. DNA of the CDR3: TGTGCCAGCAGCCCGCTCGGGACAGGCCTTAATGAAAAACTGTTTTTT.